The count of the clone carrying this TCR beta chain is one. As yet, its antigen is unknown. Germline V gene data show CDR1 as MNHEY and CDR2 as SVGEGT. This CDR3 comprises 15 residues. V lost 5 bases and J lost 5, with 16 bases in between. This sample is part of a study of T cell responses to AZD1222 COVID-19 vaccine. Broader study findings: Spike-specific TCR breadth and depth grew following two AZD1222 doses. White British donors predominated, females outnumbered males, and clonal diversity was possibly underestimated.

Only in-frame clones appear in the TCRdb table, and some are missing; sequencing was by immunoSEQ multiplex PCR. The sample holds roughly 140,000 clones; 80% to 90% are singletons and the top ten take approximately 3.4%. The source of this sequence is an adult in good health. The sequencing used peripheral blood, collected on day 0 of AZD1222 vaccination. V usage is TRBV6-2 or TRBV6-3 and J usage is TRBJ1-5; weak D call: TRBD1 (6 bases). The DNA of the CDR3 is TGTGCCAGCAGTGTCCCGGGACATCCTTATCAGCCCCAGCATTTT. It encodes CASSVPGHPYQPQHF.